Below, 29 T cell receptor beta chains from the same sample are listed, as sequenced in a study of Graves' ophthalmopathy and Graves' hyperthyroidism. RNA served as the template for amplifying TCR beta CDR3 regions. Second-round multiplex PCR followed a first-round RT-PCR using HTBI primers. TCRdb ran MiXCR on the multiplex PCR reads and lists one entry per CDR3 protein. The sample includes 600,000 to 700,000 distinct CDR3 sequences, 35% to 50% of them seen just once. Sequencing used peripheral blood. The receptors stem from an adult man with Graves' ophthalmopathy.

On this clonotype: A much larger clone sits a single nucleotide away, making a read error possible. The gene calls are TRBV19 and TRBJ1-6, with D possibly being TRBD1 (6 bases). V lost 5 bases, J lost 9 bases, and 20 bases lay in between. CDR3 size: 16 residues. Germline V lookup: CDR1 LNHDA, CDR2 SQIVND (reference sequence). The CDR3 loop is CASSAAPAGVGSPLHF. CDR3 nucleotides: TGTGCCAGTAGTGCTGCCCCGGCAGGGGTAGGTTCACCCCTCCACTTT.

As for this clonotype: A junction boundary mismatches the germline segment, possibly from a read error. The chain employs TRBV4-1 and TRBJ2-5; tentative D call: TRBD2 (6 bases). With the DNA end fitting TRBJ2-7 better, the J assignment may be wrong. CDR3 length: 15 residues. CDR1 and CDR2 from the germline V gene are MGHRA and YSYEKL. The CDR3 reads CTSSLTDLAEYEQYF. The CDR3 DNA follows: TGCACCAGCAGTCTGACTGACTTAGCGGAATACGAGCAGTACTTC.

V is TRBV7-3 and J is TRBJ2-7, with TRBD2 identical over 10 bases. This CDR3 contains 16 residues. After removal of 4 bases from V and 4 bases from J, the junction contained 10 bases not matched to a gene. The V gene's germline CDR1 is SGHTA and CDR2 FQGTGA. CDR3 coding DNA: TGTGCCAGCAGCTCCCTAAGCGGGAGGGCCGGTTACGAGCAGTACTTC. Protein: CASSSLSGRAGYEQYF.

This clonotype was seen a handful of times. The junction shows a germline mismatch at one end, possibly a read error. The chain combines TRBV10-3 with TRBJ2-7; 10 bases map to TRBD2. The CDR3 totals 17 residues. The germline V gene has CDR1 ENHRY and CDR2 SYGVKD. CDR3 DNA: TGTGCCAGCAGTTACTCGAACTTAGCGGGGGGCACCTACGAGCAGTACTTC. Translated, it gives CASSYSNLAGGTYEQYF.

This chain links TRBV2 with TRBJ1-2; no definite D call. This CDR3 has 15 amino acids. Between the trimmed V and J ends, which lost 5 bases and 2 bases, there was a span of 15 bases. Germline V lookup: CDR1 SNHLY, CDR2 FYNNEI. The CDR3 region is CASSWATTENYGYTF. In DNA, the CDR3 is TGTGCCAGCAGTTGGGCCACCACGGAGAACTATGGCTACACCTTC.

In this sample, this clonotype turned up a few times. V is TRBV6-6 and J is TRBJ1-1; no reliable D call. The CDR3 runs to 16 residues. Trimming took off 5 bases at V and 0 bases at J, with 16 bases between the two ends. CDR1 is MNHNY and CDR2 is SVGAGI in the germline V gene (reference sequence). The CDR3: CASSDWLDWLNTEAFF. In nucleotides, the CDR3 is TGTGCCAGCAGTGATTGGCTCGATTGGCTGAACACTGAAGCTTTCTTT.

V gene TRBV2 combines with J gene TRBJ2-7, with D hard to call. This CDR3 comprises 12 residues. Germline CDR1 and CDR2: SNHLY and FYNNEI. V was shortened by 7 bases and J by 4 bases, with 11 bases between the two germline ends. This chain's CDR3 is CASTEDLYEQYF. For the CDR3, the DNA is TGTGCCAGCACCGAGGACCTGTACGAGCAGTACTTC.

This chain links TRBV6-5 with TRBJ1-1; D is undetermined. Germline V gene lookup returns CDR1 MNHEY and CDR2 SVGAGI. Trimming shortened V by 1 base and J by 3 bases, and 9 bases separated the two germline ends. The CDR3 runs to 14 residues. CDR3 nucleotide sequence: TGTGCCAGCAGTTACTGGGGTAAGGACACTGAAGCTTTCTTT. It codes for CASSYWGKDTEAFF.

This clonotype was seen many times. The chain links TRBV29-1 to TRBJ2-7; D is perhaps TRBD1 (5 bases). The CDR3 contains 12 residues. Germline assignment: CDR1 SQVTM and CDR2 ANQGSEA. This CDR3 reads CSYRGQGYEQYF. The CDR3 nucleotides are TGCAGTTACCGTGGGCAGGGCTACGAGCAGTACTTC.

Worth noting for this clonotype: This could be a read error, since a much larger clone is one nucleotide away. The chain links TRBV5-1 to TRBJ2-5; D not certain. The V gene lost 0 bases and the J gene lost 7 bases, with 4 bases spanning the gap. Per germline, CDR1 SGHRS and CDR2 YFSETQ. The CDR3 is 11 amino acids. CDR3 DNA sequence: TGCGCCAGCAGCTTGGTGGTGACCCAGTACTTC. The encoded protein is CASSLVVTQYF.

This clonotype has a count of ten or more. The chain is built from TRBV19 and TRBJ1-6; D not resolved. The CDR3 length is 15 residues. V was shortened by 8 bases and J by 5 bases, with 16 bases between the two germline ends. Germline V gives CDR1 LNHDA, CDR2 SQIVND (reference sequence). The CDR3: CASSRSVIDNSPLHF. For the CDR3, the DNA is TGTGCCAGTTCTCGTAGCGTTATAGATAATTCACCCCTCCACTTT.

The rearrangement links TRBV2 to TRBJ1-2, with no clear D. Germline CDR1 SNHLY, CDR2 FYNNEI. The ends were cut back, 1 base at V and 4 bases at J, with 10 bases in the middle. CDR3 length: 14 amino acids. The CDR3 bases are TGTGCCAGCAGTGAAGATCTAAGAGGCTATGGCTACACCTTC. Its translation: CASSEDLRGYGYTF.

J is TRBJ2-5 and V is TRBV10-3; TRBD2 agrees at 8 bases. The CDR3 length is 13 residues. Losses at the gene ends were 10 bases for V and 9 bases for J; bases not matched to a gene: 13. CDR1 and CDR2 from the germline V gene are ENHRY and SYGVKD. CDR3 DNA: TGTGCCACCTCCCGGGAGGGGGATCAGCCCCAGTACTTC. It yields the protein CATSREGDQPQYF.

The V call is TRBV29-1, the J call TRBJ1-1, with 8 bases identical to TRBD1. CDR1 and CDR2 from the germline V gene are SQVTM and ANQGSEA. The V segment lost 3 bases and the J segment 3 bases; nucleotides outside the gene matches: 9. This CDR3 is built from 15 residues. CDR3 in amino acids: CSVDLQGGGDTEAFF. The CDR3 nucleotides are TGCAGCGTTGATTTACAGGGGGGGGGGGACACTGAAGCTTTCTTT.

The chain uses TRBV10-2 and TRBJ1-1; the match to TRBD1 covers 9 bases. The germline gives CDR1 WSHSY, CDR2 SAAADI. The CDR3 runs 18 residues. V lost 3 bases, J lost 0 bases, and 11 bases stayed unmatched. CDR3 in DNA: TGCGCCAGCAGTGATCCGGGACAGGGAGGTGGCGTGAACACTGAAGCTTTCTTT. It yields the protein CASSDPGQGGGVNTEAFF.

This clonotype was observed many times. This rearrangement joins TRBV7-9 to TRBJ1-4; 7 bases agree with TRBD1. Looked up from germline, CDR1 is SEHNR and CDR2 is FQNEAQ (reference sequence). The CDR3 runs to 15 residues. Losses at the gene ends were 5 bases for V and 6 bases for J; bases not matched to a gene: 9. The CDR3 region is CASSPTGTAHEKLFF. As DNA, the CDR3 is TGTGCCAGCAGCCCTACCGGGACAGCACATGAAAAACTGTTTTTT. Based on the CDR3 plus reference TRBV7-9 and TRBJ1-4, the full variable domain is DTGVSQNPRHKITKRGQNVTFRCDPISEHNRLYWYRQTLGQGPEFLTYFQNEAQLEKSRLLSDRFSAERPKGSFSTLEIQRTEQGDSAMYLCASSPTGTAHEKLFFGSGTQLSVL.

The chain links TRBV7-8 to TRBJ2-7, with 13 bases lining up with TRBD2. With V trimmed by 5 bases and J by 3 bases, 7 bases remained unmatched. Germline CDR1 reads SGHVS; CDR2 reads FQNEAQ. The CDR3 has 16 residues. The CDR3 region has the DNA TGTGCCAGCAGCCAAGCGACTAGCGGGGGGAGCTACGAGCAGTACTTC. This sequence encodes CASSQATSGGSYEQYF.

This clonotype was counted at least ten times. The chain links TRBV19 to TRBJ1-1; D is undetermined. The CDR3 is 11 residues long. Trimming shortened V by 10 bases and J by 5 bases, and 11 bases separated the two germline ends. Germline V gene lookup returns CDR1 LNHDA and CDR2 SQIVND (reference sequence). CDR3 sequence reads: CAIWFGTEAFF. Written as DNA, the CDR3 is TGTGCCATCTGGTTTGGGACTGAAGCTTTCTTT.

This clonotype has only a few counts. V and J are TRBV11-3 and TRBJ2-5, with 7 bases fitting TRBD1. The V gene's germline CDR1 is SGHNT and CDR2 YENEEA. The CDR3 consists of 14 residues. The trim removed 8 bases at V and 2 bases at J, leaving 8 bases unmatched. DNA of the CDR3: TGTGCCAGCTCGGCAGGGGGAAGACAAGAGACCCAGTACTTC. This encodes CASSAGGRQETQYF.

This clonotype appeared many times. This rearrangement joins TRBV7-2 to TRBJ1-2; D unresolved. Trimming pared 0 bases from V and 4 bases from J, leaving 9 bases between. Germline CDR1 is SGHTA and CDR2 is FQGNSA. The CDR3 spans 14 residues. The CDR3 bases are TGTGCCAGCAGCTTAGCCGACGGAGTCTATGGCTACACCTTC. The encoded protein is CASSLADGVYGYTF.

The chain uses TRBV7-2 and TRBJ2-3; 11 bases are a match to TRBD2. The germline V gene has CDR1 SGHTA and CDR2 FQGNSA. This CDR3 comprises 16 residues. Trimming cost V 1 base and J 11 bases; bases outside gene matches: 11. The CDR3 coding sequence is TGTGCCAGCAGCTTAGTGGGACTAGCGGCTAACAATGAGCAGTATTTT. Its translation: CASSLVGLAANNEQYF.

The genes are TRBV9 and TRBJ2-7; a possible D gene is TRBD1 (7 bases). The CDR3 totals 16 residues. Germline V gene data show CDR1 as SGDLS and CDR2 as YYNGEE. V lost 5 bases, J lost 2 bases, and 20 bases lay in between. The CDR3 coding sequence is TGTGCCAGCAGTCCTCAGGGCGGGGACAGTACCTACGAGCAGTACTTC. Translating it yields CASSPQGGDSTYEQYF.

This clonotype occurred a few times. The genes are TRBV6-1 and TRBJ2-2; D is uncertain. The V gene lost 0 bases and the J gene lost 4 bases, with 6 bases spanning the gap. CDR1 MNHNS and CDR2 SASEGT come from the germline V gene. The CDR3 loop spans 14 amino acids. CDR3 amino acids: CASSEAERTGELFF. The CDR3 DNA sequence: TGTGCCAGCAGTGAAGCCGAGCGCACCGGGGAGCTGTTTTTT.

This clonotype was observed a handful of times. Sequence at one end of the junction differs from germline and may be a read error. CDR3 protein: CASSGLNQYEQYF. DNA of the CDR3: TGTGCCAGCAGTGGGCTTAATCAGTACGAGCAGTACTTC. The J gene is TRBJ2-7, the V gene TRBV10-3, with unresolved D. The CDR3 is 13 residues long. Germline values: CDR1 ENHRY, CDR2 SYGVKD.

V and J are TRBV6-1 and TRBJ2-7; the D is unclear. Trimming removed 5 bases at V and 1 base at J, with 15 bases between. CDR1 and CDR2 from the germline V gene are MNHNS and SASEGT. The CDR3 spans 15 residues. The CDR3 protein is CASSFNIASSYEQYF. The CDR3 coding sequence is TGTGCCAGCAGTTTTAACATTGCCTCTTCCTACGAGCAGTACTTC.

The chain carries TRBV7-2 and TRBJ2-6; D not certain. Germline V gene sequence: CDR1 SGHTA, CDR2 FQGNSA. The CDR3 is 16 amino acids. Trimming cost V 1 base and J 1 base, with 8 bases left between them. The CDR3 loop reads CASSLDGFSGANVLTF. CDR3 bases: TGTGCCAGCAGCTTAGATGGGTTTTCTGGGGCCAACGTCCTGACTTTC.

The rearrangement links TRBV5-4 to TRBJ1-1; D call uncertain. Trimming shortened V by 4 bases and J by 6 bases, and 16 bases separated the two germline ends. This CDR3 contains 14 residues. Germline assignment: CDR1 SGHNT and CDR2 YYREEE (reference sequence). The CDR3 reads CASSPRYVGAEAFF. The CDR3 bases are TGTGCCAGCAGCCCCCGGTATGTGGGCGCTGAAGCTTTCTTT.

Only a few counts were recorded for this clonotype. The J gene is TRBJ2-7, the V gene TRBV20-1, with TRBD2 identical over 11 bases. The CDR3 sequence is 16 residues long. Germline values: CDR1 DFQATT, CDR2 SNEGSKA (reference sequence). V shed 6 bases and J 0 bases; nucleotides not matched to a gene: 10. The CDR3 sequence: CSAQGTSGKSSYEQYF. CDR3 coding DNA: TGCAGTGCCCAAGGGACTAGCGGAAAAAGCTCCTACGAGCAGTACTTC.

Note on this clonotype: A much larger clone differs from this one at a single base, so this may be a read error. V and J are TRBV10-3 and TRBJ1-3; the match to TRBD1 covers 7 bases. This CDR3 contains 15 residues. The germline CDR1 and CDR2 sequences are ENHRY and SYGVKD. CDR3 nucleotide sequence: TGTGCCAGCAGTTACTCGACAGGGAATGGAAACACCATATATTTT. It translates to CASSYSTGNGNTIYF.